This T cell receptor beta chain was retrieved from a study of patients and donors after allogeneic stem cell transplantation. CDR3 length equals 12 residues. With V trimmed by 5 bases and J by 14 bases, 10 bases remained unmatched. Germline CDR1 SGHTA, CDR2 FQGNSA. TCRdb reanalysed the RT-PCR reads using MiXCR and keeps one entry per CDR3 protein. Among approximately 250,000 distinct CDR3 sequences listed, roughly an eighth were seen once. Input material: blood, either unsorted or a sorted T cell fraction (not recorded which). This receptor was obtained from a human donor who was either an allogeneic HSCT recipient or a stem cell or donor lymphocyte infusion donor (not recorded which). It is not recorded whose cells these are; they may come from a transplant donor. This sequence joins TRBV7-2 and TRBJ2-3, with 7 bases identical to TRBD2. This chain's CDR3 is CASSLPSGPRYF. DNA of the CDR3: TGTGCCAGCAGCCTGCCTAGCGGCCCACGGTATTTT.